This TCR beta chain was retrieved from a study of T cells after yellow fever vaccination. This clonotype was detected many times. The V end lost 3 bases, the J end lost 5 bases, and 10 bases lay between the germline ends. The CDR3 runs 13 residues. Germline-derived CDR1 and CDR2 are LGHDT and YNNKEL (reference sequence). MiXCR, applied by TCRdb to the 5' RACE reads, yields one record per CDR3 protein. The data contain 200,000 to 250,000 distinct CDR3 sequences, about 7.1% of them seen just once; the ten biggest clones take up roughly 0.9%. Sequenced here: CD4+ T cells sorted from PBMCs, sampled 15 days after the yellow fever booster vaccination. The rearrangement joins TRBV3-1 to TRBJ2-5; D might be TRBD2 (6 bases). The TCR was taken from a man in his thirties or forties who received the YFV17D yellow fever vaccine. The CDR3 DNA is TGTGCCAGCAGCCACGGGGGAAGGGAGACCCAGTACTTC. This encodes CASSHGGRETQYF.